A selection of T cell receptor beta chains follows, all from one sample in a study of shared clonotypes between healthy human individuals. Some clones are missing from TCRdb's copy, which holds only in-frame ones; the method was immunoSEQ multiplex PCR. The sample carries under 2,000,000 clones, about 95% recorded once. Specimen: naive CD8+ T cells sorted from blood. These receptors were collected from a man aged 18 to 30 in good health. CDR3s include the opening cysteine and the closing phenylalanine or tryptophan. Fields, in order: V gene, D gene, J gene, CDR3 length, CDR3 protein, CDR3 DNA. The D gene is left open where the match is weak.

TRBV27	TRBD2	TRBJ2-1	15	CASTFLAASYNEQFF	TGTGCCAGCACTTTTCTAGCGGCCTCCTACAATGAGCAGTTCTTC
TRBV30	.	TRBJ1-3	13	CAWSVQVGNTIYF	TGTGCCTGGAGTGTACAGGTCGGAAACACCATATATTTT
TRBV7-9	TRBD1	TRBJ1-5	15	CASSSTTTGSQPQHF	TGTGCCAGCAGCTCGACCACGACAGGGTCCCAGCCCCAGCATTTT
TRBV6-5	TRBD2	TRBJ2-1	14	CASAGTSGYNEQFF	TGTGCCAGCGCGGGGACTAGCGGATACAATGAGCAGTTCTTC
TRBV4-1	.	TRBJ2-5	14	CASSQDQYQETQYF	TGCGCCAGCAGCCAAGACCAGTACCAAGAGACCCAGTACTTC
TRBV9	TRBD1	TRBJ2-5	17	CASSIRPQGEIQETQYF	TGTGCCAGCAGCATCAGACCGCAGGGGGAGATCCAAGAGACCCAGTACTTC
TRBV9	.	TRBJ2-7	15	CASSLSSGTAYEQYF	TGTGCCAGCAGCCTCTCCTCCGGGACGGCGTACGAGCAGTACTTC
TRBV7-2	TRBD2	TRBJ2-7	16	CASSPLGAGASYEQYF	TGTGCCAGCAGCCCCCTAGGAGCGGGGGCCTCCTACGAGCAGTACTTC
TRBV5-1	TRBD1	TRBJ2-7	14	CASSTSGGFYEQYF	TGCGCCAGCAGCACCTCAGGGGGCTTCTACGAGCAGTACTTC
TRBV9	.	TRBJ2-1	15	CASSSRQAPYNEQFF	TGTGCCAGCAGCTCTCGACAGGCCCCCTACAATGAGCAGTTCTTC
TRBV5-1	.	TRBJ1-2	15	CASSLDSGLNYGYTF	TGCGCCAGCAGCTTGGATTCAGGGCTTAACTATGGCTACACCTTC
TRBV5-6	TRBD2	TRBJ2-5	14	CASSSRVGGETQYF	TGTGCCAGCAGCTCTAGGGTCGGGGGGGAGACCCAGTACTTC
TRBV7-9	.	TRBJ1-2	14	CASSRDILNYGYTF	TGTGCCAGCAGCCGGGACATCCTTAACTATGGCTACACCTTC
TRBV29-1	TRBD1	TRBJ1-2	14	CSVTGTGFVDGYTF	TGCAGCGTTACCGGGACAGGGTTTGTGGATGGCTACACCTTC
TRBV4-1	.	TRBJ2-7	12	CASSARGYEQYF	TGCGCCAGCAGCGCCAGGGGCTACGAGCAGTACTTC
TRBV11-2	.	TRBJ1-4	14	CASSLGGAAEKLFF	TGTGCCAGCAGCTTAGGGGGCGCGGCGGAAAAACTGTTTTTT